These 3 T cell receptor beta chains were all obtained from the same sample, sequenced in a study of T cell responses to AZD1222 COVID-19 vaccine. Generated by immunoSEQ multiplex PCR, the TCRdb table keeps only in-frame clones and is missing some. This repertoire shows more than 80,000 clones, 80% to 90% found once; its top ten account for around 3.5%. The sample consisted of peripheral blood, taken 28 days after the second AZD1222 dose. Receptors were obtained from an adult who received the AZD1222 COVID-19 vaccine.

The rearrangement joins TRBV13 to TRBJ2-1; D might be TRBD1 or TRBD2, each matching 9 bases. Germline V gene data show CDR1 as PRHDT and CDR2 as FYEKMQ (reference sequence). The V gene lost 2 bases and the J gene lost 2 bases, with 28 bases spanning the gap. CDR3 length: 21 amino acids. CDR3 sequence (DNA): TGTGCCAGCAGCTTAAGCCCCCCGGGACAGGGACTAGCAAGACCCTACAATGAGCAGTTCTTC. Its protein is CASSLSPPGQGLARPYNEQFF.

This chain connects TRBV9 to TRBJ2-1, with D hard to call. Germline assignment: CDR1 SGDLS and CDR2 YYNGEE. The CDR3 runs 15 residues. Trimming shortened V by 4 bases and J by 5 bases, and 16 bases separated the two germline ends. The CDR3 nucleotides read TGTGCCAGCAGCCCAGCCCCCTTAAGCGACAATGAGCAGTTCTTC. It translates to CASSPAPLSDNEQFF.

This chain links TRBV11-2 with TRBJ1-6, with D possibly being TRBD1 (5 bases). Germline assignment: CDR1 SGHAT and CDR2 FQNNGV. Trimming removed 1 base at V and 9 bases at J, with 16 bases between. The CDR3 is 16 residues long. CDR3 protein: CASSLVLGDGRSPLHF. The CDR3 DNA is TGTGCCAGCAGCTTAGTTTTGGGGGATGGCCGTTCACCCCTCCACTTT.